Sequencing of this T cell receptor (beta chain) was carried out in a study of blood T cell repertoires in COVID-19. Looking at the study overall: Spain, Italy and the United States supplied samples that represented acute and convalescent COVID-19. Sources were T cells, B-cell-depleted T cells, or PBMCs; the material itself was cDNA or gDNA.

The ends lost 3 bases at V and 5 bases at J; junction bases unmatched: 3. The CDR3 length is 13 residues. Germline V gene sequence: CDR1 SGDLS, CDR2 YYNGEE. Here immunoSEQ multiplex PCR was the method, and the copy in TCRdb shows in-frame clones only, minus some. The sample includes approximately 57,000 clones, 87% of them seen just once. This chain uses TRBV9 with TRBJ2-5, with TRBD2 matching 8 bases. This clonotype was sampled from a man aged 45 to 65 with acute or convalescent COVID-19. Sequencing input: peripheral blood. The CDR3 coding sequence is TGTGCCAGCAGCGGTAGCGGGACCGAGACCCAGTACTTC. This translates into CASSGSGTETQYF.